This TCR beta chain is drawn from a study of shared clonotypes between healthy human individuals. Study in general: Samples came from a couple of female and a few male donors aged 18 to 49.

In replicate PCRs of unsorted PBMC, 250 to 350 ng DNA, about 30,000 T cell genomes, was used. Method: immunoSEQ multiplex PCR; TCRdb's copy keeps in-frame clones and lacks some. The sample records about 480,000 clones, more than 65% being singletons. V lost 7 bases, J lost 1 base, and 10 bases lay in between. CDR3 length equals 13 residues. In germline, CDR1 is LNHDA, CDR2 SQIVND (reference sequence). Input material: PBMCs. This sequence originates from a woman in her thirties or forties in good health. Some clones in this sample may be carry-over from other donors' samples. The chain uses TRBV19 and TRBJ1-1; D remains ambiguous. The DNA for the CDR3 is TGTGCCAGTAACACCCTGGGGAACACTGAAGCTTTCTTT. Its translation: CASNTLGNTEAFF.